Described below is a single TCR beta chain sequence and its context. It has no known antigen specificity. No much larger clonotype is one base removed from it; base qualities were not supplied. This specimen belongs to a study of T cells in Graves' hyperthyroidism and ophthalmopathy (dated by TCRdb to about 2019). At the level of the whole study: Peripheral blood samples were taken at the time of initial diagnosis, prior to any treatment. A discovery cohort of roughly 96 patients, roughly 45 with Graves' ophthalmopathy and about 58 with stable Graves' hyperthyroidism, was used to find distinguishing TCR V-J signatures. Whether ophthalmopathy could be predicted prospectively was tested in an independent validation cohort made up of fewer than 20 hyperthyroidism patients plus 17 patients who later progressed to ophthalmopathy. The approximately 97 discovery patients were randomly divided into training and test sets at a 7:3 ratio. In addition, the study compared T-cell repertoires in thyroid tissue and in blood from five to seven Graves' hyperthyroidism patients. After sampling, hyperthyroidism patients received methimazole starting at 30 mg daily, and ophthalmopathy patients received high-dose intravenous methylprednisolone. According to the paper, TCR Vbeta CDR3 sequencing was carried out on approximately 140 peripheral blood samples, which came from 40 to 45 ophthalmopathy, approximately 78 hyperthyroidism and approximately 17 progressor patients. Overall results and qualifications from the work: Ophthalmopathy was separated from stable hyperthyroidism by a 13 V-J signature model, with over 85% sensitivity and just over 81% specificity obtained in cross-validation and 80%/75% obtained in testing. No statistical method was used to set the sample size in advance, and investigators knew the group allocation. In validation, progression to ophthalmopathy was predicted by the model with 70.59% sensitivity and under 85% specificity, a median of approximately 6.5 months before onset. Most expanded thyroid clonotypes (frequency above 0.001) were also detected in blood, a finding suggesting that blood repertoires may reflect thyroid immune responses.

The TCR beta CDR3 regions were amplified from the RNA transcripts. The TCR CDR3 was subjected to a first round of RT-PCR using the HTBI primer set and the Qiagen OneStep RT-PCR kit. Libraries were constructed in a second round of multiplex PCR, after which size selection and purification were performed. The libraries were sequenced on an Illumina HiSeq2000 using paired-end 100 bp reads. Per the authors' processing: SOAPnuke was used to process the raw data, removing reads that contained adapters or uncalled bases, had a mean Phred below 15, or lacked an exact match to the constant primer or identifier. High-quality paired reads were merged using COPE v1.2.5, and each unique nucleotide sequence was defined as a clonotype. Clonotypes were aligned to IMGT TRBV, TRBD and TRBJ reference segments using MiTCR v1.1. Analysis was restricted to V-J combinations with a frequency above 0.0001, which covered just over 98% of repertoires. The TCS score was defined as the ratio of F50 (clonal expansion) to E x V (chaos), calculated using BLOSUM62-based TCRdist between CDR3 peptides within each V-J. Welch's t-statistics and random forest reduced roughly 530 V-J features to roughly 13, which were used in a naive Bayes classifier (R e1071). TCRdb applied fastp at Q25 and MiXCR to the public reads, then kept only in-frame beta chains. One record per CDR3 amino acid sequence lists the most common genes and DNA. The V and J calls, along with clone size, are taken from TCRdb and not from the paper's own processing. This sample has under 400,000 distinct CDR3 sequences in its table, and about 25% of those were observed once. The ten top clones hold around 70% of the sample.

Deletion took 2 bases off V and 5 bases off J, with a span of 13 bases between the germline ends. The CDR3, cysteine through phenylalanine, is 14 amino acids long. Only the CDR3 DNA is retained, 42 bases long and in frame from the first base. CDR1 and CDR2, looked up from the germline V gene (reference sequence), are MNHEY and SMNVEV. Stable Graves' hyperthyroidism was defined as no progression to ophthalmopathy during 18 months of follow-up. The hyperthyroidism patients were between 18 and 65 years old and newly diagnosed, with a disease duration of less than 2 months. Any patient with an uncontrolled infection, another autoimmune disease, pregnancy or lactation was excluded. Diagnoses were established on the basis of clinical symptoms, serum thyroxine and TRAb, thyroid ultrasound, and orbital computed tomography. PBMCs were separated from 7.5 to 10 ml of fresh peripheral blood using Ficoll-Paque density gradient centrifugation. Trizol reagent was used to extract total RNA, and RNA quality was then checked on an Agilent 2100 Bioanalyzer.

The receptor comes from a man aged 50 to 59 with Graves' hyperthyroidism. Sequencing used blood. The sequence joins TRBV27 to TRBJ2-7; the D gene is possibly TRBD1 or TRBD2, with 5 bases matching each. The nucleotide sequence is TGTGCCAGCAGTTTAATTCAGGGAGCCCACGAGCAGTACTTC. Its coded protein is CASSLIQGAHEQYF.